A single sample is the source of the 15 T cell receptor beta chains below, sequenced in a study of a mutant IDH1 vaccine in newly diagnosed glioma (dated by TCRdb to 2020 to 2022). The library was made by the immunoSEQ multiplex PCR assay. Here the immuneACCESS table is served through TCRdb, limited to in-frame sequences with V and J called. Missing clones are a known gap in these copies; in checked studies unresolved V genes cover under half, and the rest lacks a known reason. A total of approximately 50,000 clones appear in this sample, around 78% of them only once. Of the sample, roughly 4.8% is held by the ten largest clones. In the paper's terms, the time point label means: week 5, during vaccination. Each vaccine dose was 300 ug of a 20-mer mutant IDH1 peptide in Montanide, given subcutaneously with topical imiquimod. For these TCRs, the target antigens are not known. Sequencing used PBMCs, obtained from a glioma patient whose treatment included an IDH1 peptide vaccine. These receptor sequences come from a man aged 50 to 59 with glioma.

J is TRBJ1-2 and V is TRBV30; tentative D call: TRBD1 (5 bases). Trimming cost V 0 bases and J 4 bases, with 18 bases left between them. From germline, CDR1 is GTSNPN and CDR2 SVGIG (reference sequence). The CDR3 has 16 residues. The CDR3 spells CAWSVPSGAGVYGYTF. Here the CDR3 DNA reads TGTGCCTGGAGTGTACCCTCCGGGGCGGGAGTCTATGGCTACACCTTC.

V usage is TRBV5-1 and J usage is TRBJ1-2, with D possibly matching TRBD1 (5 bases). Germline V gene lookup returns CDR1 SGHRS and CDR2 YFSETQ. There are 14 residues in the CDR3. The germline V and J ends were trimmed by 0 bases and 3 bases, with 9 bases remaining between them. CDR3 sequence reads: CASSLGQGYYGYTF. CDR3 nucleotide sequence: TGCGCCAGCAGCTTGGGGCAGGGATACTATGGCTACACCTTC.

CDR3 in amino acids: CASSATIAPPDNEQFF. CDR3 nucleotides: TGTGCCAGCAGTGCCACCATAGCCCCCCCCGACAATGAGCAGTTCTTC. This chain links TRBV2 with TRBJ2-1, with D unclear. Trimming shortened V by 4 bases and J by 5 bases, and 18 bases separated the two germline ends. This CDR3 is built from 16 residues. The germline gives CDR1 SNHLY, CDR2 FYNNEI.

V gene TRBV30 combines with J gene TRBJ2-1; D is unresolved. Germline values: CDR1 GTSNPN, CDR2 SVGIG (reference sequence). Trimming removed 4 bases at V and 0 bases at J, with 10 bases between. The CDR3 extends over 14 amino acids. CDR3 residues: CAWNLRFSYNEQFF. The DNA of the CDR3 is TGTGCCTGGAATCTGAGGTTCTCCTACAATGAGCAGTTCTTC. Together with reference TRBV30 and TRBJ2-1, the CDR3 gives the full variable domain: SQTIHQWPATLVQPVGSPLSLECTVEGTSNPNLYWYRQAAGRGLQLLFYSVGIGQISSEVPQNLSASRPQDRQFILSSKKLLLSDSGFYLCAWNLRFSYNEQFFGPGTRLTVL.

The CDR3, as DNA: TGTGCCAGCAGCTTAGCGAGGGAGTTCGACGAGCAGTACTTC. Translation gives CASSLAREFDEQYF. The gene calls are TRBV7-2 and TRBJ2-7, with D tentatively TRBD2 (5 bases). V dropped 0 bases and J dropped 5 bases, with 11 bases sitting between them. The germline V gene has CDR1 SGHTA and CDR2 FQGNSA. CDR3 size: 14 residues.

J is TRBJ2-5 and V is TRBV7-9, with TRBD1 matching over 7 bases. From germline, CDR1 is SEHNR and CDR2 FQNEAQ (reference sequence). V was clipped by 4 bases and J by 5 bases; unmatched bases: 7. The CDR3 has 14 amino acids. The CDR3 loop is CASSSGQPGETQYF. CDR3 DNA: TGTGCCAGCAGCTCGGGACAGCCGGGGGAGACCCAGTACTTC.

The rearrangement joins TRBV5-1 to TRBJ1-4; D possibly corresponds to TRBD1 (5 bases). Trimming took off 4 bases at V and 8 bases at J, with 15 bases between the two ends. There are 14 residues in the CDR3. Germline values: CDR1 SGHRS, CDR2 YFSETQ. The CDR3 DNA reads TGCGCCAGCAGCCCCGGGGACCAATCCGAAAAACTGTTTTTT. It translates to CASSPGDQSEKLFF.

The chain is built from TRBV19 and TRBJ2-3; D is uncertain. The length of the CDR3 is 15 residues. V shed 4 bases and J shed 0 bases, with 11 bases lying between them. Germline lookup yields CDR1 LNHDA and CDR2 SQIVND (reference sequence). The CDR3: CASSKNPHSTDTQYF. The CDR3 nucleotides are TGTGCCAGTAGTAAGAATCCCCATAGCACAGATACGCAGTATTTT.

This clone showed up just once. The chain employs TRBV5-1 and TRBJ2-7; the D is unclear. This CDR3 spans 15 amino acids. CDR1 is SGHRS, CDR2 YFSETQ, per germline. V shed 1 base and J shed 0 bases, with 11 bases lying between them. The CDR3 nucleotides are TGCGCCAGCAGCTTGAAGAAGGGTAGCTCCTACGAGCAGTACTTC. Its translation is CASSLKKGSSYEQYF.

The sample holds a few counts of this clone. CDR3 residues: CASSRGRSSEKLFF. The CDR3 DNA sequence: TGTGCCAGCAGCCGGGGCCGGAGCTCTGAAAAACTGTTTTTT. The rearrangement joins TRBV5-6 to TRBJ1-4; maybe TRBD1 (5 bases). CDR1 and CDR2 (germline): SGHDT, YYEEEE. This CDR3 is 14 amino acids long. Trimming took 4 bases from V and 7 from J, leaving 14 bases between them.

This rearrangement joins TRBV19 to TRBJ2-7; tentative D call: TRBD2 (5 bases). CDR1 is LNHDA and CDR2 is SQIVND in the germline V gene (reference sequence). There are 14 residues in the CDR3. V lost 1 base, J lost 2 bases, and 9 bases lay in between. CDR3 in DNA: TGTGCCAGTAGTATAGGAGGGCCGACCTACGAGCAGTACTTC. Translated: CASSIGGPTYEQYF. Variable domain in full (rest from reference TRBV19 and TRBJ2-7): DGGITQSPKYLFRKEGQNVTLSCEQNLNHDAMYWYRQDPGQGLRLIYYSQIVNDFQKGDIAEGYSVSREKKESFPLTVTSAQKNPTAFYLCASSIGGPTYEQYFGPGTRLTVT.

This chain joins TRBV2 and TRBJ2-5; TRBD2 is a possible D gene (6 bases). The CDR3 runs 14 residues. Germline V gene data show CDR1 as SNHLY and CDR2 as FYNNEI. V lost 5 bases and J lost 2, with 12 bases in between. The CDR3 DNA follows: TGTGCCAGCAGTCCTCGGGAGTTACAAGAGACCCAGTACTTC. Translated: CASSPRELQETQYF. The whole variable domain, filled in from reference TRBV2 and TRBJ2-5, reads EPEVTQTPSHQVTQMGQEVILRCVPISNHLYFYWYRQILGQKVEFLVSFYNNEISEKSEIFDDQFSVERPDGSNFTLKIRSTKLEDSAMYFCASSPRELQETQYFGPGTRLLVL.

The CDR3 DNA follows: TGTGCCAGCAGTCCTGGGACAGACTACGAGCAGTACTTC. Protein: CASSPGTDYEQYF. The J gene is TRBJ2-7, the V gene TRBV27; 7 bases map to TRBD1. This CDR3 spans 13 amino acids. Germline V gene lookup returns CDR1 MNHEY and CDR2 SMNVEV (reference sequence). J gave up 3 bases and V 5 bases, and 4 bases lay outside the gene matches.

V is TRBV9 and J is TRBJ2-6; possibly TRBD1 for D (5 bases). CDR3 size: 16 residues. Germline CDR1 reads SGDLS; CDR2 reads YYNGEE. With 0 bases removed from V and 5 bases from J, the gap between germline ends came to 12 bases. The chain's CDR3 is CASSVEPTVRANVLTF. In DNA, the CDR3 is TGTGCCAGCAGCGTAGAGCCGACAGTTAGGGCCAACGTCCTGACTTTC.

This clone is a singleton in its sample. The gene calls are TRBV19 and TRBJ2-2; the match to TRBD1 covers 11 bases. The V gene end was trimmed by 7 bases and the J gene end by 5 bases; junction bases not matched to a gene: 6. The CDR3 sequence is 15 residues long. Germline CDR1 reads LNHDA; CDR2 reads SQIVND (reference sequence). CDR3 sequence (DNA): TGTGCCAGTATAGGGGGGACAGGGGGGACCGGGGAGCTGTTTTTT. Translated, it gives CASIGGTGGTGELFF.